This T cell receptor (beta chain) was sequenced during a study of early T cells in non-severe SARS-CoV-2 infection (dated by TCRdb to the early 2020s). In terms of the full investigation: TCR sequencing used bulk RNA from unsorted whole blood, so alpha and beta chains could not be paired. What the work shows at the level of the full study, not this receptor alone: Matching against VDJdb was skewed toward anti-spike CD8 responses, likely underestimated virus-specific expansions, and missed private and CD4 specificities.

This clonotype was recorded a few times. What antigen it recognizes has not been identified. No base quality values were provided; no much bigger clone lies one nucleotide off. The library was obtained by 5' RACE. The listed sequencing device is NextSeq 500. Unique molecular identifiers were attached to individual cDNA molecules in the TCR library protocol so that sequencing error and PCR bias could be corrected. TCR alpha and beta chains were both sequenced, and the abundances of alpha and beta sequences in each sample were closely correlated with each other. Concerning the study's data processing: Decombinator V4 was used to perform V gene, J gene and CDR3 annotation of TCR sequences. TCRs were defined as expanded if a significant change between any two time points was detected under a Poisson model with p below 0.0001. TCR abundances were normalised to the total number of TCRs sequenced in each sample and reported as counts per million. VDJdb, accessed 1 November 2021, was searched for CMV, EBV and SARS-CoV-2 annotated TCRs, with TCRs annotated for multiple antigens excluded. TCRdb applied fastp at Q25 and MiXCR to the public reads, then kept only in-frame beta chains. A single entry per CDR3 protein holds the most common genes and DNA from its merged rows. The authors' filters were not applied to this entry. For this sample there are about 71,000 distinct CDR3 sequences; roughly an eighth appear just once. Clones ranked in the top ten supply around 2.8% of the sample.

Set within a cohort of healthcare workers in London, UK, this nested case-control study involved weekly PCR testing of nasopharyngeal swabs along with blood sampling. Healthcare workers were recruited during the week of the UK lockdown, between 23 and 31 March 2020, and followed weekly for up to roughly 15 weeks. The origin of this receptor is an adult who was a healthcare worker with PCR-confirmed SARS-CoV-2 infection or an uninfected control (not recorded which). The input for sequencing was whole blood, taken at baseline.

The DNA reads TGTGCCAGCAGGCCACAGGGGAACACTGAAGCTTTCTTT. It is translated as CASRPQGNTEAFF. The rearrangement joined TRBV2 to TRBJ1-1, and TRBD1 may be the D gene, going by 6 matching bases. CDR1 and CDR2, looked up from the germline V gene, are SNHLY and FYNNEI. The CDR3 starts with the cysteine, ends with the phenylalanine, and has 13 residues. Only CDR3 DNA is held: 39 bases, read in frame from base 1. The germline ends are 9 bases apart after V is trimmed by 6 bases and J by 1 base.